A single count supports the clone carrying this TCR beta chain. This CDR3 region has 14 residues. Trimming removed 3 bases from V and 1 base from J; junction bases left unmatched: 4. Per the germline V gene, CDR1 is SQVTM and CDR2 is ANQGSEA. The data belong to a study of blood T cell repertoires in COVID-19. Study in general: Italy, Spain and the United States were the sources of the convalescent and acute COVID-19 samples.

The participants were between roughly 18 and 90 years old and came from 24 US areas. Donors in Cohort 3 counted as recovered after two negative PCRs, clearance, or symptom resolution. Per the authors' pipeline: Reference gene primer amplification gave nucleated cell count estimates. Repertoires were generated with immunoSEQ multiplex PCR, while TCRdb's copy carries only in-frame clones and drops some. D and trimming come from the DNA, and the V and J calls and clone size come from that table. Among around 150,000 clones listed, around 80% were seen once. The sequenced material came from PBMCs or T cells enriched from blood (not recorded which). This TCR derives from a man aged 50-59 years who had recovered from COVID-19. The chain couples TRBV29-1 to TRBJ1-1; 8 nucleotides align to TRBD1. The CDR3 loop reads CSVEPRGPNTEAFF. In nucleotides, the CDR3 is TGCAGCGTTGAGCCCAGGGGGCCGAACACTGAAGCTTTCTTT.